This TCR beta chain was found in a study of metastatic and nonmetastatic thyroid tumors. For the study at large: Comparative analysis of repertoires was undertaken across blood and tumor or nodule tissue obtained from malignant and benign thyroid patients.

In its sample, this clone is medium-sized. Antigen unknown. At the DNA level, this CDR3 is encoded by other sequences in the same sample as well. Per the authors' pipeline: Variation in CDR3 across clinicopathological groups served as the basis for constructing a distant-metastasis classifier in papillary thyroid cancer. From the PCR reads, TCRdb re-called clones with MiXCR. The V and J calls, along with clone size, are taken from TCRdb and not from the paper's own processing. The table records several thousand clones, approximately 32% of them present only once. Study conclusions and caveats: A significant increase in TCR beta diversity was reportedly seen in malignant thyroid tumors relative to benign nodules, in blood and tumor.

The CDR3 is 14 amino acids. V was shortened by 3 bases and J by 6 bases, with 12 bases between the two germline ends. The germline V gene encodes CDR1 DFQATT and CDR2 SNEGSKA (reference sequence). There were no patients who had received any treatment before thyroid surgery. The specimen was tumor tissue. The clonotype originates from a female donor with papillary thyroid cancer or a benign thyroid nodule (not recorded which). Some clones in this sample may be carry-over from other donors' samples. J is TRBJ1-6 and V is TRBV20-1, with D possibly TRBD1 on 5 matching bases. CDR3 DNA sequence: TGCAGTGCTAGGGTACCCGGGGGTAATTCACCCCTCCACTTT. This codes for CSARVPGGNSPLHF.